One sample yielded the 4 T cell receptor beta chains listed below, sequenced in a study of shared clonotypes between healthy human individuals. This table comes from immunoSEQ multiplex PCR, and its TCRdb copy is limited to in-frame clones, with some not included. The data hold around 1.1 million clones, with around 78% observed a single time. Sequencing was carried out using memory CD4+ T cells from PBMCs. The subset is: CD45RA-negative fraction. Receptors were obtained from a man younger than 35 in good health. Some clones in this sample may be carry-over from other donors' samples.

The CDR3 DNA is TGTGCCAGCAGCCCCGGACGTAATGAAAAACTGTTTTTT. Protein product: CASSPGRNEKLFF. The V and J genes are TRBV9 and TRBJ1-4; no definite D call. V lost 4 bases and J lost 4, with 8 bases in between. The V gene's germline CDR1 is SGDLS and CDR2 YYNGEE. CDR3 length: 13 amino acids.

There are many counts of this clone. This sample includes further DNA sequences coding for the same CDR3. The chain has TRBV28 and TRBJ1-4; D is ambiguous. The CDR3 sequence is 12 residues long. Trimming stripped 8 bases from V and 7 bases from J, with 11 bases between. CDR1 and CDR2 (germline): MDHEN, SYDVKM. CDR3 nucleotide sequence: TGTGCCAGCTCGTCGCCGGGTGAAAAACTGTTTTTT. It encodes CASSSPGEKLFF.

The DNA of the CDR3 is TGTGCCAGCAGTTACTCGGGTACGCGTGCAGAGACCCAGTACTTC. This gives the protein CASSYSGTRAETQYF. This chain joins TRBV6-5 and TRBJ2-5; no reliable D call. The CDR3 is 15 residues long. From germline, CDR1 is MNHEY and CDR2 SVGAGI. The V end was cut by 0 bases, the J end by 4 bases, with 12 bases between.

The chain has TRBV5-4 and TRBJ2-3; 7 nucleotides align to TRBD2. Germline values: CDR1 SGHNT, CDR2 YYREEE (reference sequence). J gave up 1 base and V 1 base, and 3 bases lay outside the gene matches. The CDR3 length is 15 residues. The CDR3 loop reads CASSLRLAGTDTQYF. CDR3 bases: TGTGCCAGCAGCTTGCGGCTAGCGGGCACAGATACGCAGTATTTT.